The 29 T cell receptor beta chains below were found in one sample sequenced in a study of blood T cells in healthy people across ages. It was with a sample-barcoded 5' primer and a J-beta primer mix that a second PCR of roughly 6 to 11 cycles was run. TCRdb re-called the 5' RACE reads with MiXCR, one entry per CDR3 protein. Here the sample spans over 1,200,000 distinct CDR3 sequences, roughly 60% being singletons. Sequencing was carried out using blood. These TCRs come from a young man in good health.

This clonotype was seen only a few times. The CDR3 DNA reads TGTGCCAGCAGTTTATTTGACAGGGGGCAAGAGACCCAGTACTTC. Its translation is CASSLFDRGQETQYF. This chain links TRBV28 with TRBJ2-5, with TRBD1 identical over 9 bases. Trimming cost V 1 base and J 2 bases; bases outside gene matches: 2. Germline values: CDR1 MDHEN, CDR2 SYDVKM. This CDR3 region has 15 residues.

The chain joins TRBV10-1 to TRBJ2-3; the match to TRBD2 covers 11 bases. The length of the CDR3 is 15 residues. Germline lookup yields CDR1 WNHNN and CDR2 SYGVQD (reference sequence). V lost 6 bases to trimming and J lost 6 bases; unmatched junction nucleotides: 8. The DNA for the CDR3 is TGCGCCAGCAGCGAGACTAGCGGGAACGTGGATACGCAGTATTTT. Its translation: CASSETSGNVDTQYF.

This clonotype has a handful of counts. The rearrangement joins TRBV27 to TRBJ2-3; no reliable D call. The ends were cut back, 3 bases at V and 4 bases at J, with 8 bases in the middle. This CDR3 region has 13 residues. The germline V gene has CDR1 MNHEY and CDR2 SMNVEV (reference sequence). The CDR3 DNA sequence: TGTGCCAGCAGTTTTAGTGTCCCAGATACGCAGTATTTT. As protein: CASSFSVPDTQYF.

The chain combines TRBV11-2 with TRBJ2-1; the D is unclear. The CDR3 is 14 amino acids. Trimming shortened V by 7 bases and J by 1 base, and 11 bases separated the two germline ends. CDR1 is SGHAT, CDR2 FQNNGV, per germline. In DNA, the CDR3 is TGTGCCAGCACCATGGATGTGTCCTACAATGAGCAGTTCTTC. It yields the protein CASTMDVSYNEQFF.

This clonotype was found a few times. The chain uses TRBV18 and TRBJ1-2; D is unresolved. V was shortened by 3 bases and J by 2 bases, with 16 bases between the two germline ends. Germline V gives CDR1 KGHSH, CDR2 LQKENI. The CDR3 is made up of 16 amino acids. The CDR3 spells CASSPLYRRENYGYTF. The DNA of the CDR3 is TGTGCCAGCTCACCTCTCTACCGGAGGGAAAACTATGGCTACACCTTC.

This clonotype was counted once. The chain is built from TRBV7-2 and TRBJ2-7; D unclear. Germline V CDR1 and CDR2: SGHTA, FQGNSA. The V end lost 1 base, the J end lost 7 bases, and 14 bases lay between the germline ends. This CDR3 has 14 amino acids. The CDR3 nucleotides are TGTGCCAGCAGCTTAGGGTTGCGTGGGAATGAGCAGTACTTC. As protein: CASSLGLRGNEQYF.

The CDR3 bases are TGCGCCAGCAGCCAAATTGGTACCTACGAGCAGTACTTC. Translating it yields CASSQIGTYEQYF. The rearrangement uses TRBV4-1 and TRBJ2-1, with D hard to call. The J call may be mistaken, given a closer DNA end match to TRBJ2-7. Germline lookup yields CDR1 MGHRA and CDR2 YSYEKL. The length of the CDR3 is 13 residues.

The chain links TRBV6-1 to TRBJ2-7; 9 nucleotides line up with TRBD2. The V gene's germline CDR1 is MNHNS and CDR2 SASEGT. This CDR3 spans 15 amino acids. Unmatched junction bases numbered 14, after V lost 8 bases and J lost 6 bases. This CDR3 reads CASRTALAGKVEQYF. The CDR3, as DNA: TGTGCCAGCCGGACGGCCCTAGCGGGAAAGGTCGAGCAGTACTTC.

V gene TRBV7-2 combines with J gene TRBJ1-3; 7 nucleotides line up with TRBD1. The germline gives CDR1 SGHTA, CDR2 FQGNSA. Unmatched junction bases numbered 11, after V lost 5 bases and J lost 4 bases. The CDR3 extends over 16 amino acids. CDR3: CASSPYETGRGNTIYF. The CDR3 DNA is TGTGCCAGCAGCCCCTACGAGACAGGGCGGGGAAACACCATATATTTT.

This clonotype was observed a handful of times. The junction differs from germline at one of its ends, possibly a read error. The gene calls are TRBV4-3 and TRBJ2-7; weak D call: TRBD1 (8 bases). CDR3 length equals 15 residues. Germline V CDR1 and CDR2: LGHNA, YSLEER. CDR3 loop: CASSQAGTGIYEQYF. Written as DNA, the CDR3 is TGTGCCAGCAGCCAAGCGGGGACAGGTATCTACGAGCAGTACTTC.

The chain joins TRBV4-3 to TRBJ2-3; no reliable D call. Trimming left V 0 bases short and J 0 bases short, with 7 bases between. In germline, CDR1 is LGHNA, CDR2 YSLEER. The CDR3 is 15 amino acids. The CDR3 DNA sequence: TGCGCCAGCAGCCAAGACGCACCTAGCACAGATACGCAGTATTTT. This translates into CASSQDAPSTDTQYF.

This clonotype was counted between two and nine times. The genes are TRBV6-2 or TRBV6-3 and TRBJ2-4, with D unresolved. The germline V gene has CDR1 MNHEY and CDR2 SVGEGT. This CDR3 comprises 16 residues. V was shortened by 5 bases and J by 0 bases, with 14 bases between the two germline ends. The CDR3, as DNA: TGTGCCAGCAGTCCGCGAGATCTTCTAGCCAAAAACATTCAGTACTTC. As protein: CASSPRDLLAKNIQYF.

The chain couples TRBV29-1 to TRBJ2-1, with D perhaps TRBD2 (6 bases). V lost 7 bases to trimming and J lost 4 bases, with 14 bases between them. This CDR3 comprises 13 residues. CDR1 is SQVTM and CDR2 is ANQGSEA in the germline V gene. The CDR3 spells CSAASGWYNEQFF. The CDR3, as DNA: TGCAGCGCAGCAAGCGGGTGGTACAATGAGCAGTTCTTC.

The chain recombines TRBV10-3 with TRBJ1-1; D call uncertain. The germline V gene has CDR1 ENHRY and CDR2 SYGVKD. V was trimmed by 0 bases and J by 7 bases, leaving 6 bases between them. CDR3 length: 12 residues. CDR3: CAISESGDEAFF. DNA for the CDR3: TGTGCCATCAGTGAGTCGGGTGATGAAGCTTTCTTT.

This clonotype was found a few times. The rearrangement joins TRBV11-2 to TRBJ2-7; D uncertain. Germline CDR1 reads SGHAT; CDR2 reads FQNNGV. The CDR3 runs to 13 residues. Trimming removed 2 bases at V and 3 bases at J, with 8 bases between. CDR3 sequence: CASSLRLDYEQYF. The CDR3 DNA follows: TGTGCCAGCAGCTTACGGCTTGACTACGAGCAGTACTTC.

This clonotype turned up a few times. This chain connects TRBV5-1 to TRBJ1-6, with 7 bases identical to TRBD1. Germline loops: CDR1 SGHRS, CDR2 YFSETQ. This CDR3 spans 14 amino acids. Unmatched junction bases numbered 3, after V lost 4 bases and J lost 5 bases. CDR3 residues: CASSRDRNNSPLHF. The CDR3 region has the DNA TGCGCCAGCAGCCGGGACAGAAATAATTCACCCCTCCACTTT. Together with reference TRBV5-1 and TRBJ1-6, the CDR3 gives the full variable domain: KAGVTQTPRYLIKTRGQQVTLSCSPISGHRSVSWYQQTPGQGLQFLFEYFSETQRNKGNFPGRFSGRQFSNSRSEMNVSTLELGDSALYLCASSRDRNNSPLHFGNGTRLTVT.

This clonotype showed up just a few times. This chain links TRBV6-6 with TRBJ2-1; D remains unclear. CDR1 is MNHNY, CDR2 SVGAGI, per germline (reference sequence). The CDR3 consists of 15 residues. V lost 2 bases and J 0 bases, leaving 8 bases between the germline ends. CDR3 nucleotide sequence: TGTGCCAGCAGTTACAATCCGAGCTCCTACAATGAGCAGTTCTTC. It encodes CASSYNPSSYNEQFF.

This CDR3 reads CASSYSKLRSLASPLHF. CDR3 nucleotide sequence: TGTGCCAGCAGTTACTCGAAGCTACGAAGTCTGGCTTCACCCCTCCACTTT. This chain connects TRBV6-2 or TRBV6-3 to TRBJ1-6; D unresolved. The germline CDR1 and CDR2 sequences are MNHEY and SVGEGT. This CDR3 spans 17 amino acids. Between the trimmed V and J ends, which lost 0 bases and 9 bases, there was a span of 18 bases.

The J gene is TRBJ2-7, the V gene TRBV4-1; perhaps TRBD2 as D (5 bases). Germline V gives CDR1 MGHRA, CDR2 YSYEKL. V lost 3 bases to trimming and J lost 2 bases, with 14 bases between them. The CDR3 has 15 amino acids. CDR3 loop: CASSQVERVAYEQYF. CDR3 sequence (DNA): TGCGCCAGCAGCCAGGTGGAGAGGGTCGCCTACGAGCAGTACTTC.

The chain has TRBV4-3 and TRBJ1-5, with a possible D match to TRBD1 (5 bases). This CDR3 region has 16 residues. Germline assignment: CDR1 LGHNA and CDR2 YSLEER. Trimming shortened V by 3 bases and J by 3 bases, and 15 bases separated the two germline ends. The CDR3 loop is CASSQRVSGPNQPQHF. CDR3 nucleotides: TGCGCCAGCAGCCAGAGGGTGTCAGGGCCCAATCAGCCCCAGCATTTT.

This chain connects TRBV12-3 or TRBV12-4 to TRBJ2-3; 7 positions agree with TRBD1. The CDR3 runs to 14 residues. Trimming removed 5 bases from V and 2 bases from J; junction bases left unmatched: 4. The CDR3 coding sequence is TGTGCCAGCAGTCGGGACAGCGACACAGATACGCAGTATTTT. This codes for CASSRDSDTDTQYF.

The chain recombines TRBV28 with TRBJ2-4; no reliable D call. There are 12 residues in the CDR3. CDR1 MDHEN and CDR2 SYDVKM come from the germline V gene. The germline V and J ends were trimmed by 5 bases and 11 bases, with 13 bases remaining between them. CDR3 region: CASSIRPALQYF. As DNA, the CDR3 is TGTGCCAGCAGTATCCGACCCGCCCTTCAGTACTTC.

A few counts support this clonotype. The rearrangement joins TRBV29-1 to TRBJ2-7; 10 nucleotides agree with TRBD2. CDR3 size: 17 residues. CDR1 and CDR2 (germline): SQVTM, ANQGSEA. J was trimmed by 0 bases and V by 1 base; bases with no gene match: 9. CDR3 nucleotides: TGCAGCGTTGAAGTAAGGAAGCGGGGGGGATCCTCCTACGAGCAGTACTTC. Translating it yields CSVEVRKRGGSSYEQYF.

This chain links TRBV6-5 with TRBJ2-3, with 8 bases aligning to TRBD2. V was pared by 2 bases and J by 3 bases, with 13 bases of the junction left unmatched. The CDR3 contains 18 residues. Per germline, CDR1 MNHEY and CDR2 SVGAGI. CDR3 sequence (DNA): TGTGCCAGCAGTTACGGGGCTAGCGGGCTCCCGGGGACAGATACGCAGTATTTT. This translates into CASSYGASGLPGTDTQYF.

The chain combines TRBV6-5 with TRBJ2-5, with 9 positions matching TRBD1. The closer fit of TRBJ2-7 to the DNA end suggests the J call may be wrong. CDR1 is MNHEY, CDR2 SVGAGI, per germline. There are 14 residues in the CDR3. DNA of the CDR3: TGTGCCAGCATTCTCCCGGACAGGGGCTACGAGCAGTACTTC. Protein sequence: CASILPDRGYEQYF.

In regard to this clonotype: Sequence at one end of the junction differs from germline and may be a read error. CDR3 sequence reads: CASSDSTGFGQFF. CDR3 bases: TGTGCCAGCAGTGACTCGACAGGGTTCGGGCAGTTCTTC. The rearrangement uses TRBV6-5 and TRBJ2-1, with 7 positions matching TRBD1. Per germline, CDR1 MNHEY and CDR2 SVGAGI. The CDR3 is made up of 13 amino acids.

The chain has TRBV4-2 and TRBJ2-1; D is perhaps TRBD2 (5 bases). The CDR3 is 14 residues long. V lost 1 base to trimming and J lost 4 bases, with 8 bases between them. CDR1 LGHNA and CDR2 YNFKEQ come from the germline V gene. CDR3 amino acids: CASSQGSEYNEQFF. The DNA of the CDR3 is TGTGCCAGCAGCCAAGGTAGCGAGTACAATGAGCAGTTCTTC.

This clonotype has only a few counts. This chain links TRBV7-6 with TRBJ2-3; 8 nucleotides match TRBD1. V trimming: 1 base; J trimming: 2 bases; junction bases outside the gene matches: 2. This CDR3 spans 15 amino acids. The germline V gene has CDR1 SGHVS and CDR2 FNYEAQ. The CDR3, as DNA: TGTGCCAGCAGCTTAGATCAGGGGGCCACAGATACGCAGTATTTT. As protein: CASSLDQGATDTQYF.

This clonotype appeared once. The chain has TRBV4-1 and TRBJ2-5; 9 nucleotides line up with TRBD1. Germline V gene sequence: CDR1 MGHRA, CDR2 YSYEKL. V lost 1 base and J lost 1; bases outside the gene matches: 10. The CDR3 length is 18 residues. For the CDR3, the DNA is TGCGCCAGCAGCCAAGCACCGGGACAGGGCGCTATCCAAGAGACCCAGTACTTC. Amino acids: CASSQAPGQGAIQETQYF.